This is a list of T cell receptor beta chains from one sample in a study of shared clonotypes between healthy human individuals. The assay was immunoSEQ multiplex PCR, and TCRdb's table has in-frame clones only and misses some. The repertoire holds 330,000 or so clones, with around 67% as singletons. Sequencing used memory CD4+ T cells sorted from blood. The receptors shown here come from a young man in good health. Both conserved end residues are trimmed from each CDR3. Part of the rows lack a size; the others show once, few, many or a class for expanded clones.

v_call,clone_size,j_call,cdr3_aa
TRBV2,-,TRBJ2-5,ASNVRRARSETQY
TRBV23-1,few,TRBJ2-1,ASRGGQTGTSGSSEQF
TRBV30,-,TRBJ2-3,AWNDGTAPEDTQY
TRBV5-1,-,TRBJ2-3,ASSLVEGKVGTDTQY
TRBV5-4,-,TRBJ2-7,ASSFGTGVNEQY
TRBV7-2,-,TRBJ1-1,ASSLDPNTEAF
TRBV5-1,-,TRBJ2-1,ASRNSYSYNEQF
TRBV14,-,TRBJ2-1,ASSQLGIGDNEQF
TRBV27,-,TRBJ2-7,ASSPLAGGEQY
TRBV10-2,-,TRBJ2-5,ASSVTRETQY
TRBV10-1,few,TRBJ2-7,ASSESGNPSYEQY
TRBV19,-,TRBJ1-4,ATQAQELGGLF
TRBV6-4,-,TRBJ2-5,ASSVGPWETQY
TRBV5-5,-,TRBJ1-1,ASSLGPGWNTEAF
TRBV2,-,TRBJ2-3,ASRDGGTDTQY
TRBV9,-,TRBJ2-5,ASSVDGQGWETQY
TRBV2,once,TRBJ2-1,ASSGSGSRNEQF
TRBV11-2,few,TRBJ1-4,ASSLGREGEKLF
TRBV27,-,TRBJ1-4,ASSGQGWGEKLF
TRBV5-1,-,TRBJ2-4,ASSLAGKNIQY
TRBV9,few,TRBJ2-7,ASSEGPSDYEQY
TRBV15,-,TRBJ1-5,ATRSTWDYQPQH
TRBV18,-,TRBJ1-1,ASSPPRGFSEAF
TRBV5-1,few,TRBJ2-5,ASSISGAVQETQY
TRBV19,once,TRBJ2-2,ASSSRVGTNTGELF
TRBV14,-,TRBJ1-2,ASSQEMVPGNYGYT
TRBV5-4,few,TRBJ2-1,ASSSAGALAFNEQF
TRBV19,-,TRBJ2-1,ASSIAGVDWQF
TRBV11-3,once,TRBJ2-7,ASSLAGGVEQY
TRBV19,few,TRBJ2-5,ASSSLASRGTQY
TRBV5-1,-,TRBJ1-4,ASSLGRINEKLF
TRBV6-6,-,TRBJ2-3,ASSYLLAGDTQY
TRBV7-9,-,TRBJ1-4,ASSAYEKLF
TRBV14,-,TRBJ2-5,ASSPRQGLAETQY
TRBV28,once,TRBJ1-5,ASSPPLGRRGGYQPQH
TRBV7-9,-,TRBJ2-3,ASSLRDRGTDTQY
TRBV28,-,TRBJ1-2,ASRGGYRDGYT
TRBV18,-,TRBJ1-2,ASSAIGTVTGNYGYT
TRBV5-1,-,TRBJ1-1,ASSNDRNTEAF
TRBV28,few,TRBJ2-5,ASSYLAGVRETQY
TRBV9,-,TRBJ2-2,ASSVEWGGSNTGELF
TRBV5-1,-,TRBJ1-3,ASSWAGSGISGNTIY
TRBV2,-,TRBJ2-7,ASSSDEQY
TRBV7-2,-,TRBJ2-3,ASSLVGTSGRDTQY
TRBV29-1,once,TRBJ2-5,SAGLVETQY
TRBV19,-,TRBJ1-2,ASTLTPRFGYT
TRBV7-3,-,TRBJ1-1,ASSATRNTEAF
TRBV28,-,TRBJ1-1,ASSFIRGAKTEAF
TRBV27,few,TRBJ2-7,ASSSLNQREGRNEQY
TRBV28,-,TRBJ2-7,ASRTQGYEQY
TRBV7-9,-,TRBJ2-1,GGQDYNEQF
TRBV28,-,TRBJ1-2,ASSLPDFRPGAGYT
TRBV11-2,-,TRBJ2-3,ASSLQVRTDTQY
TRBV7-9,-,TRBJ2-1,ASSFPSGTGGYNEQF